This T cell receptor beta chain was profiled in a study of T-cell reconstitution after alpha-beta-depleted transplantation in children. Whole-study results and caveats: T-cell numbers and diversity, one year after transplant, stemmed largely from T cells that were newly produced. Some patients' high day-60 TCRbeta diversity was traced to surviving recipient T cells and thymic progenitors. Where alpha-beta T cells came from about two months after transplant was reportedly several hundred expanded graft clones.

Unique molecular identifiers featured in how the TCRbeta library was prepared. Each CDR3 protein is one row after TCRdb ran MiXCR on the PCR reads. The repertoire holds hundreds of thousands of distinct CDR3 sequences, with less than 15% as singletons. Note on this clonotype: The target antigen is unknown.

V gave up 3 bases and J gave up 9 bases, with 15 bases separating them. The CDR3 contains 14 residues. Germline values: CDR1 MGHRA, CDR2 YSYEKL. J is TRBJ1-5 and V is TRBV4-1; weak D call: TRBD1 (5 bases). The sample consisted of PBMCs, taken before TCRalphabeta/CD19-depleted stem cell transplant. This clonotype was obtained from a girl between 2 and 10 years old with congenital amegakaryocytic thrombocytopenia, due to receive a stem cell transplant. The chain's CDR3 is CASSQAWGGRPQHF. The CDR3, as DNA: TGCGCCAGCAGCCAGGCTTGGGGGGGTCGGCCCCAGCATTTT.